Presented here are 14 T cell receptor beta chains from one specimen sequenced in a study of PD-L1 blockade in urothelial cancer. The repertoire was sequenced with immunoSEQ multiplex PCR; TCRdb's copy has only in-frame clones and lacks some. The sample gives 30,000 to 45,000 clones, 75% to 95% of which show up once; around 8% is in the top ten. Sequenced material: PBMCs, taken around atezolizumab (anti-PD-L1) treatment. All receptors come from a man between 65 and 85 years old with urothelial cancer.

This sequence joins TRBV7-3 and TRBJ2-7, with D possibly TRBD1 on 5 matching bases. V was cut by 2 bases and J by 5 bases, with 10 bases left in between. Germline CDR1 SGHTA, CDR2 FQGTGA. This CDR3 is 13 amino acids long. CDR3 residues: CASSLQGSDEQYF. CDR3 nucleotide sequence: TGTGCCAGCAGCTTACAGGGTTCGGACGAGCAGTACTTC.

The chain employs TRBV5-1 and TRBJ2-3; possibly TRBD2 for D (6 bases). CDR1 SGHRS and CDR2 YFSETQ come from the germline V gene. Trimming pared 4 bases from V and 1 base from J, leaving 10 bases between. The length of the CDR3 is 14 residues. CDR3 in DNA: TGCGCCAGCAGCACGGGACTTGGCACAGATACGCAGTATTTT. As protein: CASSTGLGTDTQYF.

V and J are TRBV25-1 and TRBJ2-4, with 9 bases aligning to TRBD2. This CDR3 region has 13 residues. Unmatched junction bases numbered 12, after V lost 6 bases and J lost 15 bases. Per germline, CDR1 MGHDK and CDR2 SYGVNS. The CDR3 loop reads CASRGREGLCWYF. The CDR3 DNA is TGTGCCAGCAGGGGGCGGGAGGGCCTATGTTGGTACTTC.

J is TRBJ2-7 and V is TRBV5-1; 7 nucleotides match TRBD2. Germline V gene data show CDR1 as SGHRS and CDR2 as YFSETQ. CDR3 size: 15 residues. J lost 7 bases, V lost 6 bases, and 16 bases had no gene match. CDR3 nucleotide sequence: TGCGCCAGCACTAATCTCCCAGGACTAGTGGAGGAGCAGTACTTC. Amino acid sequence: CASTNLPGLVEEQYF.

The chain joins TRBV5-1 to TRBJ1-2; a possible D gene is TRBD1 (6 bases). Germline CDR1 reads SGHRS; CDR2 reads YFSETQ. This CDR3 comprises 13 residues. V shed 2 bases and J shed 7 bases, with 12 bases lying between them. Written as DNA, the CDR3 is TGCGCCAGCAGCTTCATACAGGGAAGTGGCTACACCTTC. It is translated as CASSFIQGSGYTF.

This sequence joins TRBV28 and TRBJ2-4, with 11 bases matching TRBD2. The V and J ends lost 7 bases and 0 bases, in that order; junction bases with no gene match: 2. The CDR3 has 15 residues. Germline-derived CDR1 and CDR2 are MDHEN and SYDVKM. This CDR3 reads CASTTSGIAKNIQYF. The CDR3, as DNA: TGTGCCAGCACGACTAGCGGGATAGCCAAAAACATTCAGTACTTC.

The V gene is TRBV28, the J gene TRBJ2-7; 8 nucleotides match TRBD2. Germline V gene lookup returns CDR1 MDHEN and CDR2 SYDVKM. After removal of 8 bases from V and 1 base from J, the junction contained 10 bases not matched to a gene. The CDR3 has 15 amino acids. The CDR3 loop is CASGSGSGGSYEQYF. The CDR3 region has the DNA TGTGCCAGCGGAAGCGGGTCGGGGGGGTCCTACGAGCAGTACTTC.

This clone was counted between two and nine times. This chain links TRBV29-1 with TRBJ2-2, with TRBD1 as a possible D gene (7 bases). V lost 8 bases and J 4 bases, leaving 14 bases between the germline ends. The CDR3 totals 13 residues. CDR1 and CDR2 (germline): SQVTM, ANQGSEA. The CDR3, as DNA: TGCAGCACTCGACAGGGAGGCACCGGGGAGCTGTTTTTT. Translating it yields CSTRQGGTGELFF.

The chain uses TRBV28 and TRBJ1-4; 7 nucleotides line up with TRBD1. With 4 bases clipped from V and 8 bases from J, the junction kept 13 bases outside the gene matches. From germline, CDR1 is MDHEN and CDR2 SYDVKM. The CDR3 covers 16 residues. CDR3 sequence: CASSSYMRGRGEKLFF. The CDR3, as DNA: TGTGCCAGCAGTTCTTACATGAGGGGGCGAGGGGAAAAACTGTTTTTT. The whole variable domain, remainder taken from reference TRBV28 and TRBJ1-4, is DVKVTQSSRYLVKRTGEKVFLECVQDMDHENMFWYRQDPGLGLRLIYFSYDVKMKEKGDIPEGYSVSREKKERFSLILESASTNQTSMYLCASSSYMRGRGEKLFFGSGTQLSVL.

This clone was counted once. V is TRBV15 and J is TRBJ1-5; D remains unclear. The CDR3 totals 14 residues. Germline-derived CDR1 and CDR2 are LNHNV and YYDKDF (reference sequence). The V end lost 5 bases, the J end lost 6 bases, and 14 bases lay between the germline ends. In DNA, the CDR3 is TGTGCCACCAGCGTTCCGGAACAGCTTCAGCCCCAGCATTTT. It is translated as CATSVPEQLQPQHF.

The count of this clone is one. V is TRBV27 and J is TRBJ2-1; 8 bases are a match to TRBD1. The CDR3 loop spans 15 amino acids. The junction had 3 bases not matched to a gene; V was cut back by 2 bases and J by 3 bases. CDR1 and CDR2 (germline): MNHEY, SMNVEV (reference sequence). Here the CDR3 reads CASSLAGGVYNEQFF. CDR3 nucleotide sequence: TGTGCCAGCAGTTTAGCAGGGGGCGTCTACAATGAGCAGTTCTTC.

This chain connects TRBV4-2 to TRBJ1-1, with a tentative D call TRBD1 (6 bases). This CDR3 comprises 15 residues. CDR1 and CDR2 from the germline V gene are LGHNA and YNFKEQ. Trimming stripped 0 bases from V and 0 bases from J, with 8 bases between. The CDR3 DNA is TGTGCCAGCAGCCAAGAGGGGGCAATGAACACTGAAGCTTTCTTT. Protein: CASSQEGAMNTEAFF.

This chain joins TRBV9 and TRBJ2-1; D gene unclear. Germline-derived CDR1 and CDR2 are SGDLS and YYNGEE. The V gene lost 4 bases and the J gene lost 3 bases, with 11 bases spanning the gap. This CDR3 has 14 amino acids. The CDR3 DNA reads as TGTGCCAGCAGCATTAGCCCAAGCTACAATGAGCAGTTCTTC. Its translation: CASSISPSYNEQFF.

This rearrangement joins TRBV18 to TRBJ1-2, with a tentative D call TRBD1 (6 bases). This CDR3 contains 13 residues. Per germline, CDR1 KGHSH and CDR2 LQKENI. V lost 5 bases and J lost 5, with 12 bases in between. The CDR3 DNA sequence: TGTGCCAGCTCAGAGGACAGTGCTTATGGCTACACCTTC. Translation gives CASSEDSAYGYTF.